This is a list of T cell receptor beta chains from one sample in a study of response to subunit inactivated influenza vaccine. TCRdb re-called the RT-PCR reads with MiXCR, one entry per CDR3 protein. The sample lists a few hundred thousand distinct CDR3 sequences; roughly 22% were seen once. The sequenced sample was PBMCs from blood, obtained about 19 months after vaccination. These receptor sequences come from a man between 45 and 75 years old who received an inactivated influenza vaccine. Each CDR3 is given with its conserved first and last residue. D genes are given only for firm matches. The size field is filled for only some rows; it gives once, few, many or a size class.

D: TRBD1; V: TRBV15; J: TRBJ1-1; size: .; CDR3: CATSRDRGQGAGGAFF; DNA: TGTGCCACCAGCAGAGATCGCGGACAGGGGGCCGGGGGAGCTTTCTTT
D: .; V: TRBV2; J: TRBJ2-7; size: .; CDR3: CASSLDGNSYEQYF; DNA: TGTGCCAGTTCACTAGACGGGAACTCCTACGAGCAGTACTTC
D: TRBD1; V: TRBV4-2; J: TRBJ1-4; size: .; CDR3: CASSQLQGAGEKLFF; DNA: TGTGCCAGCAGCCAACTACAGGGGGCGGGAGAAAAACTGTTTTTT
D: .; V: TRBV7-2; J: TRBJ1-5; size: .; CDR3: CASSLSEVSPSPQHF; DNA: TGTGCCAGCAGCCTCAGTGAAGTATCTCCCTCGCCCCAGCATTTT
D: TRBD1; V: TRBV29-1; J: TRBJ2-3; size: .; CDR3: CSVQPGQSTDTQYF; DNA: TGCAGCGTTCAACCGGGACAGAGCACAGATACGCAGTATTTT
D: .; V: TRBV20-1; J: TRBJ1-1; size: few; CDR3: CSARGQSPAEAFF; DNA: TGCAGTGCTAGAGGACAGTCCCCAGCTGAAGCTTTCTTT
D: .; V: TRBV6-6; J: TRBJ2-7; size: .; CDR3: CASRQTGNEQYF; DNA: TGTGCCAGCAGACAAACAGGGAACGAGCAGTACTTC
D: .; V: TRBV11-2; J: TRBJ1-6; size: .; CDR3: CASSLYRERNSPLHF; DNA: TGTGCCAGCAGCTTATATCGGGAGAGGAATTCACCCCTCCACTTT
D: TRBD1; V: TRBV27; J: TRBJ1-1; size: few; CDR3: CASRTSGQGGTEAFF; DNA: TGTGCCAGCAGGACATCCGGACAGGGAGGGACTGAAGCTTTCTTT
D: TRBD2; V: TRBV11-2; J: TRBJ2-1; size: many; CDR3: CASSSRLAGPYNEQFF; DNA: TGTGCCAGCAGCTCGAGACTAGCGGGACCCTACAATGAGCAGTTCTTC
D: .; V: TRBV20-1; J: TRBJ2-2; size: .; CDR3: CSARHPDTGELFF; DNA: TGCAGTGCTAGACACCCAGACACCGGGGAGCTGTTTTTT
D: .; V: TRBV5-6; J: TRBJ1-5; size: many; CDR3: CASSLGGTANQPQHF; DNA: TGTGCCAGCAGCTTGGGGGGAACAGCCAATCAGCCCCAGCATTTT
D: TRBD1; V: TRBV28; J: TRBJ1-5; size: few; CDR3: CASSGLEGGLGNQPQHF; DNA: TGTGCCAGCAGCGGGTTAGAAGGGGGCTTGGGAAATCAGCCCCAGCATTTT
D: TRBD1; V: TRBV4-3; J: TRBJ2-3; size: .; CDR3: CASSQAGQGEEYF; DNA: TGCGCCAGCAGCCAAGCGGGGCAGGGGGAAGAATATTTT
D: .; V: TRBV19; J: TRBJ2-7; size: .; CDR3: CASSMEGTHVGHEQYF; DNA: TGTGCCAGTAGTATGGAGGGGACCCATGTTGGCCACGAGCAGTACTTC
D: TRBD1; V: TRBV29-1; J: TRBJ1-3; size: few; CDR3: CSVSQNPGQGAIAGNTIYF; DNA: TGCAGCGTTTCCCAAAATCCGGGACAGGGGGCGATTGCTGGAAACACCATATATTTT
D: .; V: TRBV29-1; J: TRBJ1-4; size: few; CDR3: CSVEASQGYNEKLFF; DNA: TGCAGCGTTGAAGCCTCCCAGGGGTATAATGAAAAACTGTTTTTT
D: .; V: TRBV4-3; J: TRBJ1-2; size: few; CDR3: CASSRDLGVDYGYTF; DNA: TGCGCCAGCAGCCGAGATTTGGGAGTGGACTATGGCTACACCTTC
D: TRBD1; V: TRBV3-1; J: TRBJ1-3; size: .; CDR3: CASSQTGGPGNTIYF; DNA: TGTGCCAGCAGCCAAACAGGGGGCCCTGGAAACACCATATATTTT
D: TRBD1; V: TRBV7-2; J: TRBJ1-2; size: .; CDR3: CASSLVGGGYGYTF; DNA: TGTGCCAGCAGCTTAGTAGGGGGCGGGTATGGCTACACCTTC
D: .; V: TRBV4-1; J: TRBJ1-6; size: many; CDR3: CASSHGERTGSPLHF; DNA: TGCGCCAGCAGCCACGGGGAGCGCACCGGGTCACCCCTCCACTTT
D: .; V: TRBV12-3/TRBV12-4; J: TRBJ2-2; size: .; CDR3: CASSPRTKNTGELFF; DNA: TGTGCCAGCAGTCCCCGGACAAAGAACACCGGGGAGCTGTTTTTT
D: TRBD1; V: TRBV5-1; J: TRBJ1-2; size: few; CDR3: CASSPRQGTGYGYTF; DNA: TGCGCCAGCAGCCCTCGACAGGGGACTGGGTATGGCTACACCTTC
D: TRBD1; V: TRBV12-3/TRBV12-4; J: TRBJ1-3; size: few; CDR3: CASSFLGGTGNTIYF; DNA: TGTGCCAGCAGTTTTTTAGGGGGCACTGGAAACACCATATATTTT
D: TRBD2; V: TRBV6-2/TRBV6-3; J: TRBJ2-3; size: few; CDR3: CASSYGTSGTDTQYF; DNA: TGTGCCAGCAGTTACGGGACTAGCGGCACAGATACGCAGTATTTT
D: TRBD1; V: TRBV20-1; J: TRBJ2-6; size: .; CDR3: CSAGTGGASGANVLTF; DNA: TGCAGTGCAGGGACAGGGGGCGCCTCTGGGGCCAACGTCCTGACTTTC
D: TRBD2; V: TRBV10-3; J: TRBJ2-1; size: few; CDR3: CAISEGWSGRSNEQFF; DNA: TGTGCCATCAGTGAAGGTTGGAGCGGGAGGAGCAATGAGCAGTTCTTC
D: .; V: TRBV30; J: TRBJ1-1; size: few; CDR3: CAWRPLVGEAFF; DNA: TGTGCCTGGAGGCCACTGGTGGGGGAAGCTTTCTTT
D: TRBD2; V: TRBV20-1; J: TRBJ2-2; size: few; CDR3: CSATSGETGELFF; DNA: TGCAGTGCTACTAGCGGGGAGACCGGGGAGCTGTTTTTT
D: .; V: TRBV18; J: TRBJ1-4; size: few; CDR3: CASSPRPGARWTNEKLFF; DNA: TGTGCCAGCTCACCACGGCCAGGGGCGAGGTGGACTAATGAAAAACTGTTTTTT
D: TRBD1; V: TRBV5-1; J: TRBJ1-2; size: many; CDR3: CASSWAGGNYGYTF; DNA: TGCGCCAGCAGCTGGGCAGGGGGCAACTATGGCTACACCTTC
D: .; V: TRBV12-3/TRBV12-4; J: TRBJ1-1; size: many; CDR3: CASSHPLSGLWAEAFF; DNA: TGTGCCAGCAGTCACCCCCTATCCGGGCTTTGGGCTGAAGCTTTCTTT
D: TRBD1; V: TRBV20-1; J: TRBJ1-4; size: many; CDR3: CSAYRGSGEKLFF; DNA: TGCAGTGCCTACAGGGGGAGTGGTGAAAAACTGTTTTTT
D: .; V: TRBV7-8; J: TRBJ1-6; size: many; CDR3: CASSLLQILSYNSPLHF; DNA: TGTGCCAGCAGCTTACTACAGATCCTCTCCTATAATTCACCCCTCCACTTT
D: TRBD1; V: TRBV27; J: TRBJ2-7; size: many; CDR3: CASSSWTGTDEQYF; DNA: TGTGCCAGCAGTTCGTGGACAGGGACCGACGAGCAGTACTTC
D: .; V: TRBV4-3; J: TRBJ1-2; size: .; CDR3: CASSQDAGSNYGYTF; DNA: TGCGCCAGCAGCCAAGATGCAGGAAGTAACTATGGCTACACCTTC
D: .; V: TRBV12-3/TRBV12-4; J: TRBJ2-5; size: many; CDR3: CASSFRSGGETQYF; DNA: TGTGCCAGCAGTTTTAGGAGTGGGGGGGAGACCCAGTACTTC
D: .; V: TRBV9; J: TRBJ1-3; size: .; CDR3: CASSVAPVESSGNTIYF; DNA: TGTGCCAGCAGCGTAGCCCCCGTGGAGTCTTCTGGAAACACCATATATTTT
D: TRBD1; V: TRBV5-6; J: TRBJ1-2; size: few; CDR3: CASSLNRGDGGYTF; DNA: TGTGCCAGCAGCTTAAACAGGGGAGACGGTGGCTACACCTTC
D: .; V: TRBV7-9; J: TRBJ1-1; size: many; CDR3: CASSSFRQQYTEAFF; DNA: TGTGCCAGCAGCTCCTTTCGACAGCAATACACTGAAGCTTTCTTT
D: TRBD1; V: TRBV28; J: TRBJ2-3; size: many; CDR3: CASSSTGSRTDTQYF; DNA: TGTGCCAGCAGTTCGACAGGGTCGCGAACAGATACGCAGTATTTT
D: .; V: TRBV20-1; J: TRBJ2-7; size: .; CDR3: CSAQSGLPYEQYF; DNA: TGCAGTGCCCAGAGCGGGCTCCCCTACGAGCAGTACTTC
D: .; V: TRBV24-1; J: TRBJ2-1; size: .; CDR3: CATSDSRTEQFF; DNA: TGTGCCACCAGTGATTCGAGGACCGAGCAGTTCTTC
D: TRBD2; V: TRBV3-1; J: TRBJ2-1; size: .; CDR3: CASSPPSGVVDEQFF; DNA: TGTGCCAGCAGCCCGCCTAGCGGGGTGGTTGATGAGCAGTTCTTC
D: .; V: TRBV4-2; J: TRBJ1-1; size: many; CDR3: CASSQESGQLEGTEAFF; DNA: TGTGCCAGCAGCCAAGAAAGTGGACAGCTCGAAGGGACTGAAGCTTTCTTT
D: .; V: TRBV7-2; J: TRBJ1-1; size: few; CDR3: CASTTPVEVPEAFF; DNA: TGTGCCAGCACCACCCCGGTCGAGGTTCCTGAAGCTTTCTTT
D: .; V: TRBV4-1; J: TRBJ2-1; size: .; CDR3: CASSQDLAASYNEQFF; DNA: TGCGCCAGCAGCCAAGATCTGGCGGCATCCTACAATGAGCAGTTCTTC
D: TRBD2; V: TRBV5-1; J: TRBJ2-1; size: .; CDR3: CASRPSGTSGYNEQFF; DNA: TGCGCCAGCAGACCGTCCGGGACTAGCGGATACAATGAGCAGTTCTTC
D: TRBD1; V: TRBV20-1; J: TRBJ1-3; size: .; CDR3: CSATQGGGSGNTIYF; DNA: TGCAGTGCTACCCAGGGGGGGGGCTCTGGAAACACCATATATTTT
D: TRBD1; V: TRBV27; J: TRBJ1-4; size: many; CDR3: CASSLGRGQGNEKLFF; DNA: TGTGCCAGCAGTTTAGGTCGGGGACAGGGTAATGAAAAACTGTTTTTT
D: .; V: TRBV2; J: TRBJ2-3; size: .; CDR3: CASTRTRSTDTQYF; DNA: TGTGCCAGCACAAGGACGCGTAGCACAGATACGCAGTATTTT